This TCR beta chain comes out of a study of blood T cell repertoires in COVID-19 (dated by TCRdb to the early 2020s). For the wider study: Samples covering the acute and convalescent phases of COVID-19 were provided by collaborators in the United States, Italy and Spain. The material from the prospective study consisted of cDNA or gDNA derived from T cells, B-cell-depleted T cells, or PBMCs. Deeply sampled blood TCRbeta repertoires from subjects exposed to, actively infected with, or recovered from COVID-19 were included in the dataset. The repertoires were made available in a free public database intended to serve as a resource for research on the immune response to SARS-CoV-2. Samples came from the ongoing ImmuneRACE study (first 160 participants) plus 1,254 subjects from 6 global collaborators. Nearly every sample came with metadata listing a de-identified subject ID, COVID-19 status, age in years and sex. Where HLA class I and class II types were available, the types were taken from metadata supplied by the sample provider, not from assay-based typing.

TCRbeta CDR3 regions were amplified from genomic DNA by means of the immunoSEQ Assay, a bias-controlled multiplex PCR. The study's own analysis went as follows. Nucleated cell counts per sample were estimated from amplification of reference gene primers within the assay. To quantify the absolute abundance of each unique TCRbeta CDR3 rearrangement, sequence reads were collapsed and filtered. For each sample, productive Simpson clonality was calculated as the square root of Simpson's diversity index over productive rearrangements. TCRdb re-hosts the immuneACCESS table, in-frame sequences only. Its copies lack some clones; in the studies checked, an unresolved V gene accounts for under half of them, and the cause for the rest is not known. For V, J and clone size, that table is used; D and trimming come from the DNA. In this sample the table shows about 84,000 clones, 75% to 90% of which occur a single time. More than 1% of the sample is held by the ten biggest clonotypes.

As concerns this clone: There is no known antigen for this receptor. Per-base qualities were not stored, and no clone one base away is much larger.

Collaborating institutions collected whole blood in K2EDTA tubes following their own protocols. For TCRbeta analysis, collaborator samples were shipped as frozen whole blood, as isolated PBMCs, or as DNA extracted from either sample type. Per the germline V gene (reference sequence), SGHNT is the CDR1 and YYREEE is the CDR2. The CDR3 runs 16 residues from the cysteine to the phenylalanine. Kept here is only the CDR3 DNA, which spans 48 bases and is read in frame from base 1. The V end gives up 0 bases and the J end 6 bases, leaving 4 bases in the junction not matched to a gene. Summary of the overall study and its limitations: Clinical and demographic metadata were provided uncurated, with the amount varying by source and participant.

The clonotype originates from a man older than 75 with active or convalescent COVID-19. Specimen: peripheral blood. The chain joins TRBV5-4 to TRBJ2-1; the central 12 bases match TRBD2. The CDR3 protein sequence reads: CASSLAGTSGSNEQFF. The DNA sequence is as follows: TGTGCCAGCAGCTTGGCCGGGACTAGCGGGTCCAATGAGCAGTTCTTC.